This T cell receptor (beta chain) originates from a study of identical twins. The germline V gene has CDR1 MGHRA and CDR2 YSYEKL. V lost 7 bases and J 2 bases, leaving 13 bases between the germline ends. The CDR3 sequence is 14 residues long. At least ten counts were recorded for this clonotype. Each CDR3 protein is one row after TCRdb ran MiXCR on the 5' RACE reads. Of about 240,000 distinct CDR3 sequences listed, approximately 10% are singletons. This clonotype originated in a man in his fifties or sixties in good health. The sample comprised memory T cells sorted from blood. This chain links TRBV4-1 with TRBJ2-3; either TRBD1 or TRBD2 may fit D (6 bases each). The CDR3 sequence: CASIGGRDTDTQYF. The CDR3 DNA sequence: TGCGCCAGCATCGGGGGCAGGGACACAGATACGCAGTATTTT.